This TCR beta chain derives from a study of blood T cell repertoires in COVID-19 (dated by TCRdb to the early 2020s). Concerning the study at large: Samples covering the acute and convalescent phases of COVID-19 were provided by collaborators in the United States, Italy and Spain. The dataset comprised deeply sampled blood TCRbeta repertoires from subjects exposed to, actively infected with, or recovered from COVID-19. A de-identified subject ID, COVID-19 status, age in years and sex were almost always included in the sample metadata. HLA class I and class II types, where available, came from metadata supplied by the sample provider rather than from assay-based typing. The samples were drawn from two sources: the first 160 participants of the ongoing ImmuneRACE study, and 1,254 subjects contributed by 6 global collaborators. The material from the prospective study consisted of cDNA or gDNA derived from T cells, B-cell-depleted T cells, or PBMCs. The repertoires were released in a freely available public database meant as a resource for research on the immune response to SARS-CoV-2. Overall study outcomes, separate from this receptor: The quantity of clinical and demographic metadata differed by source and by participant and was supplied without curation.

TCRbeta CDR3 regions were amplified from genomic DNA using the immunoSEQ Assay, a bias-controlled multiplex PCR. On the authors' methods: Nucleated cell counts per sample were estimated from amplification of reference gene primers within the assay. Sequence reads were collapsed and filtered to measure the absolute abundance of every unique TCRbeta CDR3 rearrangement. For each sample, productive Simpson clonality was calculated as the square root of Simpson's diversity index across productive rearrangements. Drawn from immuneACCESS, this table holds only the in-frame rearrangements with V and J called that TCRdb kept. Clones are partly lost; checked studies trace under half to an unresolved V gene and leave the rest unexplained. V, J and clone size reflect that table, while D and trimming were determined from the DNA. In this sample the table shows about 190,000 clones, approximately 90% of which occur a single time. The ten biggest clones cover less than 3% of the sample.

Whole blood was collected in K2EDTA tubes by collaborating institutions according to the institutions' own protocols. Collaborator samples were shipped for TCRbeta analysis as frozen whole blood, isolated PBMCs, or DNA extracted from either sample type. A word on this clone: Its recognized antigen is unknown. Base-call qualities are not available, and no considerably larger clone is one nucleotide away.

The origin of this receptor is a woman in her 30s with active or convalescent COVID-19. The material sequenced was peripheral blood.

In nucleotides, the sequence is TGTGCCAGCAGCTCCCCCCGCAGGGGTGGGACTGAAGCTTTCTTT. Its coded protein is CASSSPRRGGTEAFF. Here the chain combines TRBV9 and TRBJ1-1, and the D gene may be TRBD1, 6 bases matching. The CDR3 holds 15 amino acids from the cysteine to the phenylalanine. Solely the CDR3 DNA is kept, with 45 bases framed from the first base. V was cut back by 4 bases and J by 5 bases, leaving a gap of 18 bases between them. The CDR1 and CDR2 encoded by the germline V gene are SGDLS and YYNGEE.